What follows are 28 T cell receptor beta chains derived from one specimen sequenced in a study of blood T cell repertoires in COVID-19. TCRdb keeps only in-frame clones here, not all; method: immunoSEQ multiplex PCR. This sample has 120,000 or so clones, with about four fifths found just once. Sequencing was performed on peripheral blood. These receptors were collected from a woman aged 60 to 75 with acute or convalescent COVID-19.

The count of this clone is one. The chain uses TRBV3-1 (or the pseudogene TRBV3-2) and TRBJ1-2; D gene uncertain. CDR1 is LGHDT and CDR2 is YNNKEL in the germline V gene (reference sequence). Trimming took 0 bases from V and 8 from J, leaving 16 bases between them. CDR3 size: 15 residues. DNA for the CDR3: TGTGCCAGCAGCCAAGATCTATCCTCCCAGAGGGGCTACACCTTC. Its protein product is CASSQDLSSQRGYTF.

V usage is TRBV10-3 and J usage is TRBJ2-2; 12 bases line up with TRBD2. The J segment lost 4 bases and the V segment lost 6 bases, leaving 6 bases of the junction unmatched. The CDR3 runs 16 residues. Germline CDR1 and CDR2: ENHRY and SYGVKD. CDR3 loop: CAISRQTSGGTGELFF. In nucleotides, the CDR3 is TGTGCCATCAGCCGACAGACTAGCGGGGGCACCGGGGAGCTGTTTTTT.

This clone appeared once. This chain connects TRBV6-2 or TRBV6-3 to TRBJ1-5; possibly TRBD1 for D (5 bases). The V gene's germline CDR1 is MNHEY and CDR2 SVGEGT. The CDR3 has 18 amino acids. Between the trimmed V and J ends, which lost 4 bases and 0 bases, there was a span of 19 bases. In DNA form, the CDR3 reads TGTGCCAGCAGTTCCTTACGAGACAGATCCTATAGCAATCAGCCCCAGCATTTT. This encodes CASSSLRDRSYSNQPQHF.

The chain recombines TRBV6-5 with TRBJ1-2; D gene unclear. There are 12 residues in the CDR3. CDR1 MNHEY and CDR2 SVGAGI come from the germline V gene. The V and J ends lost 6 bases and 8 bases respectively, with 13 bases between them. The CDR3 bases are TGTGCCAGCAGGGAGAACCGGCGGGGCTACACCTTC. It encodes CASRENRRGYTF.

The gene calls are TRBV9 and TRBJ2-3, with 9 bases that match TRBD1. The CDR3 extends over 14 amino acids. The V and J ends lost 3 bases and 6 bases, in that order; junction bases with no gene match: 5. In germline, CDR1 is SGDLS, CDR2 YYNGEE. CDR3 sequence: CASSGGQGIDTQYF. CDR3 DNA: TGTGCCAGCAGCGGCGGACAGGGGATTGATACGCAGTATTTT.

The chain links TRBV5-6 to TRBJ1-1, with D tentatively TRBD1 (6 bases). CDR3 size: 14 residues. From germline, CDR1 is SGHDT and CDR2 YYEEEE. Trimming left V 3 bases short and J 7 bases short, with 16 bases between. In DNA, the CDR3 is TGTGCCAGCAGCTCAAGTGTCGACAGGTTTGAAGCTTTCTTT. Its translation: CASSSSVDRFEAFF. The variable domain in full, completed from reference TRBV5-6 and TRBJ1-1, reads DAGVTQSPTHLIKTRGQQVTLRCSPKSGHDTVSWYQQALGQGPQFIFQYYEEEERQRGNFPDRFSGHQFPNYSSELNVNALLLGDSALYLCASSSSVDRFEAFFGQGTRLTVV.

The chain links TRBV11-2 to TRBJ2-7; D perhaps matches TRBD1 (5 bases). Per germline, CDR1 SGHAT and CDR2 FQNNGV. V was clipped by 1 base and J by 9 bases, with 16 bases between them. The CDR3 is made up of 14 amino acids. CDR3 amino acids: CASSLGGTLRGQYF. DNA for the CDR3: TGTGCCAGCAGCTTAGGGGGCACCTTACGAGGGCAGTACTTC.

This rearrangement joins TRBV7-2 to TRBJ2-5, with TRBD2 matching over 11 bases. Trimming removed 7 bases from V and 5 bases from J; junction bases left unmatched: 12. The length of the CDR3 is 16 residues. The germline V gene has CDR1 SGHTA and CDR2 FQGNSA. CDR3 in amino acids: CASIPSSGGAWETQYF. CDR3 coding DNA: TGTGCCAGCATCCCAAGTAGCGGGGGGGCGTGGGAGACCCAGTACTTC.

This clone was counted a few times. J is TRBJ2-2 and V is TRBV7-9; 15 nucleotides agree with TRBD2. The CDR3 extends over 16 amino acids. Germline V gene lookup returns CDR1 SEHNR and CDR2 FQNEAQ (reference sequence). V lost 5 bases and J lost 5; bases outside the gene matches: 3. DNA for the CDR3: TGTGCCAGCAGCCCGGGACTAGCGGGGGGAACCGGGGAGCTGTTTTTT. Protein sequence: CASSPGLAGGTGELFF.

The chain combines TRBV5-1 with TRBJ2-2, with D perhaps TRBD1 (6 bases). The V and J ends lost 0 bases and 4 bases respectively, with 10 bases between them. The CDR3 has 15 residues. Per germline, CDR1 SGHRS and CDR2 YFSETQ. The CDR3 DNA follows: TGCGCCAGCAGCTTGGTTCAGGGGAGCACCGGGGAGCTGTTTTTT. Protein sequence: CASSLVQGSTGELFF.

The chain employs TRBV30 and TRBJ1-1, with TRBD1 as a possible D gene (5 bases). Per germline, CDR1 GTSNPN and CDR2 SVGIG (reference sequence). V was clipped by 6 bases and J by 2 bases, with 13 bases between them. This CDR3 contains 13 residues. The CDR3 DNA is TGTGCCTGCAAAGGGGATTTCAACACTGAAGCTTTCTTT. This codes for CACKGDFNTEAFF.

The V gene is TRBV6-6, the J gene TRBJ2-2; 8 bases agree with TRBD1. The CDR3 loop spans 15 amino acids. V shed 10 bases and J 1 base; nucleotides not matched to a gene: 8. From germline, CDR1 is MNHNY and CDR2 SVGAGI (reference sequence). This CDR3 reads CAILTGVKNTGELFF. The CDR3, as DNA: TGTGCCATCTTGACAGGGGTCAAGAACACCGGGGAGCTGTTTTTT.

The table lists this clone with a count of one. The rearrangement links TRBV7-2 to TRBJ1-3; a weak D match, TRBD1 (6 bases). The CDR3 runs 14 residues. Germline V CDR1 and CDR2: SGHTA, FQGNSA. Trimming cost V 3 bases and J 4 bases, with 10 bases left between them. The CDR3 loop is CASSFQGMGNTIYF. The CDR3 DNA is TGTGCCAGCAGCTTTCAGGGGATGGGAAACACCATATATTTT. The variable domain in full, completed from reference TRBV7-2 and TRBJ1-3, reads GAGVSQSPSNKVTEKGKDVELRCDPISGHTALYWYRQSLGQGLEFLIYFQGNSAPDKSGLPSDRFSAERTGGSVSTLTIQRTQQEDSAVYLCASSFQGMGNTIYFGEGSWLTVV.

The V call is TRBV29-1, the J call TRBJ2-3, with D unclear. This CDR3 is built from 14 residues. Germline-derived CDR1 and CDR2 are SQVTM and ANQGSEA. V shed 5 bases and J shed 1 base, with 13 bases lying between them. CDR3 sequence reads: CSVRPEGGTDTQYF. The CDR3 DNA is TGCAGCGTTCGCCCGGAAGGAGGCACAGATACGCAGTATTTT.

This clone was found a few times. CDR3 in DNA: TGTGCCAGCAGCCAAGGGGACAGGATTATGTCACCCCTCCACTTT. This translates into CASSQGDRIMSPLHF. The rearrangement joins TRBV14 to TRBJ1-6; 8 bases align to TRBD1. Unmatched junction bases numbered 6, after V lost 1 base and J lost 10 bases. Germline V gene lookup returns CDR1 SGHDN and CDR2 FVKESK. The CDR3 extends over 15 amino acids.

This clone was observed once. The chain combines TRBV7-9 with TRBJ1-4, with TRBD1 identical over 11 bases. V trimming: 4 bases; J trimming: 8 bases; junction bases outside the gene matches: 3. The CDR3 contains 14 residues. CDR1 SEHNR and CDR2 FQNEAQ come from the germline V gene (reference sequence). The CDR3 spells CASSWDRGAEKLFF. CDR3 DNA sequence: TGTGCCAGCAGCTGGGACAGGGGGGCGGAAAAACTGTTTTTT.

This clone was seen once. The CDR3 is CASSHASTGSNEKLFF. The DNA of the CDR3 is TGTGCCAGCAGTCATGCCTCGACAGGGAGTAATGAAAAACTGTTTTTT. The rearrangement uses TRBV6-2 or TRBV6-3 and TRBJ1-4; 7 bases line up with TRBD1. V shed 5 bases and J 4 bases; nucleotides not matched to a gene: 10. Germline CDR1 reads MNHEY; CDR2 reads SVGEGT. The length of the CDR3 is 16 residues.

This clone was observed once. This chain uses TRBV28 with TRBJ2-3; D is perhaps TRBD1 (5 bases). CDR1 is MDHEN and CDR2 is SYDVKM in the germline V gene. CDR3 length: 13 amino acids. V gave up 2 bases and J gave up 4 bases, with 7 bases separating them. As DNA, the CDR3 is TGTGCCAGCAGTTTACAGGGCTCAGATACGCAGTATTTT. It translates to CASSLQGSDTQYF.

The genes are TRBV3-1 (or the pseudogene TRBV3-2) and TRBJ2-1; TRBD1 is a possible D gene (6 bases). The CDR3 is made up of 14 amino acids. V was pared by 4 bases and J by 8 bases, with 15 bases between. The germline V gene has CDR1 LGHDT and CDR2 YNNKEL (reference sequence). The CDR3 is CASSPYNRDHEQFF. The CDR3 DNA is TGTGCCAGCAGCCCGTATAACAGGGACCATGAGCAGTTCTTC.

The chain carries TRBV2 and TRBJ2-3, with a possible D match to TRBD1 (5 bases). The CDR3 runs 14 residues. Deletions cut 8 bases from V and 4 bases from J, with 16 bases between. The germline V gene has CDR1 SNHLY and CDR2 FYNNEI. CDR3 residues: CASLAGWGADTQYF. The DNA of the CDR3 is TGTGCCAGCCTCGCAGGGTGGGGCGCAGATACGCAGTATTTT.

The chain links TRBV9 to TRBJ1-5; a possible D gene is TRBD1 (5 bases). The CDR3 is 14 amino acids. Germline CDR1 reads SGDLS; CDR2 reads YYNGEE. Trimming left V 0 bases short and J 7 bases short, with 11 bases between. CDR3 sequence: CASSVGAGIQPQHF. DNA for the CDR3: TGTGCCAGCAGCGTAGGGGCAGGGATACAGCCCCAGCATTTT.

The chain links TRBV19 to TRBJ2-2, with TRBD2 identical over 13 bases. The V and J ends lost 6 bases and 4 bases, in that order; junction bases with no gene match: 5. The CDR3 runs to 16 residues. Germline CDR1 and CDR2: LNHDA and SQIVND (reference sequence). The CDR3 here is CASRDWTSGGTGELFF. CDR3 bases: TGTGCCAGTAGGGACTGGACTAGCGGGGGCACCGGGGAGCTGTTTTTT.

The rearrangement joins TRBV23-1 to TRBJ1-1; D gene unclear. TRBV23-1 is flagged as an ORF with uncertain function. Trimming removed 0 bases from V and 2 bases from J, with 7 bases in between. This CDR3 has 14 residues. The CDR3 spells CASSQSPGNTEAFF. CDR3 coding DNA: TGCGCCAGCAGTCAATCGCCGGGAAACACTGAAGCTTTCTTT.

The chain employs TRBV13 and TRBJ1-2; TRBD1 matches 8 bases. This CDR3 has 16 residues. J was trimmed by 3 bases and V by 5 bases; bases with no gene match: 11. The germline V gene has CDR1 PRHDT and CDR2 FYEKMQ (reference sequence). Here the CDR3 reads CASSGPPDRGDYGYTF. The CDR3 DNA sequence: TGTGCCAGCAGCGGCCCCCCTGACAGGGGTGACTATGGCTACACCTTC.

The chain has TRBV7-6 and TRBJ1-4; 10 positions match TRBD1. J was trimmed by 8 bases and V by 5 bases; bases with no gene match: 14. CDR3 length: 17 residues. Per germline, CDR1 SGHVS and CDR2 FNYEAQ. The CDR3 region is CASSPTLRQGAGEKLFF. The CDR3 bases are TGTGCCAGCAGCCCAACACTCAGACAGGGGGCTGGCGAAAAACTGTTTTTT.

The chain has TRBV28 and TRBJ1-2, with 10 positions matching TRBD1. Germline loops: CDR1 MDHEN, CDR2 SYDVKM. V dropped 7 bases and J dropped 8; count of bases not matched to a gene: 4. This CDR3 comprises 12 residues. In DNA, the CDR3 is TGTGCCAGCATCGGGACAGGGGACGGCTACACCTTC. Translated: CASIGTGDGYTF.

The CDR3 spells CASSPSSSGGRGETQYF. For the CDR3, the DNA is TGTGCCAGCAGCCCGTCCTCTAGCGGCGGACGGGGAGAGACCCAGTACTTC. The chain carries TRBV7-6 and TRBJ2-5, with 7 nucleotides matching TRBD2. Trimming removed 5 bases from V and 4 bases from J; junction bases left unmatched: 16. From germline, CDR1 is SGHVS and CDR2 FNYEAQ. The CDR3 is 17 amino acids.

The CDR3, as DNA: TGTGCCAGCAGCTTGGAACAACTCGGGACTGAAGCTTTCTTT. It yields the protein CASSLEQLGTEAFF. This chain links TRBV5-6 with TRBJ1-1; D gene ambiguous. Germline V lookup: CDR1 SGHDT, CDR2 YYEEEE. V was shortened by 0 bases and J by 5 bases, with 11 bases between the two germline ends. This CDR3 spans 14 amino acids.